These 17 T cell receptor beta chains share one sample of origin, sequenced in a study of T cells in Graves' hyperthyroidism and ophthalmopathy. RNA transcripts provided the source from which TCR beta CDR3 regions were amplified. A first-round RT-PCR of the TCR CDR3 used the HTBI primer set. Each CDR3 protein gets one entry after TCRdb re-called the multiplex PCR reads with MiXCR. The repertoire has 450,000 to 700,000 distinct CDR3 sequences, under 60% of them found once; the top ten carry roughly 20%. The sequenced sample consisted of peripheral blood or thyroid tissue (not recorded which). The receptors come from an adult woman with Graves' disease, either hyperthyroidism or ophthalmopathy (not recorded which).

The genes are TRBV15 and TRBJ2-7; D could derive from TRBD1 or TRBD2 (5 bases each). Trimming took off 3 bases at V and 6 bases at J, with 9 bases between the two ends. This CDR3 region has 12 residues. CDR1 is LNHNV, CDR2 YYDKDF, per germline (reference sequence). The CDR3 region is CATSSSGAEQYF. The DNA of the CDR3 is TGTGCCACCAGCAGCTCCGGGGCCGAGCAGTACTTC.

This clonotype has ten or more counts. The chain joins TRBV20-1 to TRBJ1-4; 7 nucleotides agree with TRBD1. The CDR3 is made up of 14 amino acids. V shed 6 bases, J shed 6 bases, and the junction held 10 bases outside the gene matches. Looked up from germline, CDR1 is DFQATT and CDR2 is SNEGSKA (reference sequence). In DNA, the CDR3 is TGCAGTGCCCCGCCAGGGGGGGACTATGAAAAACTGTTTTTT. Translation gives CSAPPGGDYEKLFF.

Many counts were recorded for this clonotype. The CDR3 coding sequence is TGTGCCAGTAGTCTCCCTCGTAGGTACACTGAAGCTTTCTTT. This codes for CASSLPRRYTEAFF. V is TRBV19 and J is TRBJ1-1; D remains ambiguous. Germline V gene sequence: CDR1 LNHDA, CDR2 SQIVND (reference sequence). The V gene lost 5 bases and the J gene lost 3 bases, with 13 bases spanning the gap. The CDR3 totals 14 residues.

The chain couples TRBV2 to TRBJ1-5; weak D call: TRBD1 (6 bases). V was cut by 8 bases and J by 11 bases, with 22 bases left in between. CDR3 size: 14 residues. Germline CDR1 reads SNHLY; CDR2 reads FYNNEI. CDR3 sequence: CASGGLANQETQHF. The CDR3 DNA reads as TGTGCCAGCGGGGGGCTAGCCAACCAAGAGACCCAGCATTTT.

This clonotype was seen a few times. This chain uses TRBV5-2 with TRBJ1-2; no DNA check was done on the table's D call, TRBD1. TRBV5-2 corresponds to a pseudogene. The CDR3 is 19 amino acids. In DNA, the CDR3 is TGTGCCAGCAACGGCGGCAGCGGGACAGGGTTGCGAGCTAACTATGGCTACACCTTC. Translating it yields CASNGGSGTGLRANYGYTF.

This chain joins TRBV29-1 and TRBJ1-2, with a possible D match to TRBD1 (5 bases). The CDR3 loop spans 11 amino acids. Germline V gene data show CDR1 as SQVTM and CDR2 as ANQGSEA. The germline V and J ends were trimmed by 8 bases and 6 bases, with 13 bases remaining between them. The CDR3 sequence is CSKTEGHGYTF. In nucleotides, the CDR3 is TGCAGCAAGACAGAGGGGCATGGCTACACCTTC.

This clonotype has a count of ten or more. This chain uses TRBV12-3 or TRBV12-4 with TRBJ1-1; D is unclear. This CDR3 region has 13 residues. V lost 7 bases and J 8 bases, leaving 17 bases between the germline ends. CDR3 protein: CASILTMSTEAFF. The CDR3 nucleotides read TGTGCCAGCATTTTGACGATGTCCACGGAAGCTTTCTTT.

This clonotype was observed many times. The rearrangement uses TRBV9 and TRBJ1-6; D not certain. V dropped 3 bases and J dropped 6 bases, with 10 bases sitting between them. The CDR3 contains 14 residues. Germline assignment: CDR1 SGDLS and CDR2 YYNGEE. The CDR3 coding sequence is TGTGCCAGCAGCGGTCGACACCTTAATTCACCCCTCCACTTT. Its translation is CASSGRHLNSPLHF.

This clonotype was recorded at least ten times. The chain couples TRBV7-2 to TRBJ2-5; no firm D call. The CDR3 runs 10 residues. Trimming removed 4 bases at V and 9 bases at J, with 6 bases between. Germline CDR1 SGHTA, CDR2 FQGNSA. The CDR3 DNA follows: TGTGCCAGCAGCTCAACGTCCCAGTACTTC. Translation gives CASSSTSQYF.

The chain carries TRBV18 and TRBJ2-5; D not resolved. Germline V lookup: CDR1 KGHSH, CDR2 LQKENI. Trimming took 2 bases from V and 5 from J, leaving 9 bases between them. This CDR3 region has 13 residues. The CDR3 loop reads CASSPGFGETQYF. The CDR3 DNA follows: TGTGCCAGCTCACCAGGGTTTGGGGAGACCCAGTACTTC.

This clonotype was counted between two and nine times. One end of the junction does not line up with germline, which may come from a read error. The J gene is TRBJ1-6, the V gene TRBV24-1, with 12 bases aligning to TRBD1. This CDR3 is built from 16 residues. In germline, CDR1 is KGHDR, CDR2 SFDVKD. CDR3: CAISEGTGGWNSPLHF. The CDR3 coding sequence is TGTGCCATCAGTGAGGGGACAGGGGGCTGGAATTCACCCCTCCACTTT.

The chain couples TRBV7-3 to TRBJ1-1; weak D call: TRBD1 (5 bases). V lost 8 bases and J 7 bases, leaving 17 bases between the germline ends. CDR1 is SGHTA, CDR2 FQGTGA, per germline. This CDR3 has 13 amino acids. CDR3 in DNA: TGTGCCAGCGCCCAGGGCCATCAGGATGAAGCTTTCTTT. Its protein product is CASAQGHQDEAFF.

This clonotype has a count of ten or more. The genes are TRBV12-3 or TRBV12-4 and TRBJ1-1; 7 bases match TRBD1. This CDR3 is 19 amino acids long. Losses at the gene ends were 5 bases for V and 6 bases for J; bases not matched to a gene: 24. The CDR3 coding sequence is TGTGCCAGCAGTACACCCGGGACAGAGTATTGGCCTATTACATCTGAAGCTTTCTTT. Translated: CASSTPGTEYWPITSEAFF.

This chain links TRBV10-3 with TRBJ1-2, with 8 positions matching TRBD1. Trimming at V came to 9 bases and at J to 4 bases, leaving 10 bases not matched to a gene. This CDR3 comprises 14 residues. CDR1 is ENHRY, CDR2 SYGVKD, per germline. CDR3 sequence: CAIATTGVGYGYTF. The DNA of the CDR3 is TGTGCCATTGCCACGACAGGGGTTGGCTATGGCTACACCTTC.

DNA of the CDR3: TGCAGCGTTGAAACGGACTTAGCCTACGAGCAGTACTTC. Residues: CSVETDLAYEQYF. The genes are TRBV29-1 and TRBJ2-7; D possibly corresponds to TRBD2 (5 bases). The V and J ends lost 2 bases and 2 bases respectively, with 10 bases between them. This CDR3 has 13 amino acids. CDR1 is SQVTM, CDR2 ANQGSEA, per germline.

This clonotype was seen a few times. V and J are TRBV25-1 and TRBJ1-1; tentative D call: TRBD1 (5 bases). There are 17 residues in the CDR3. V dropped 5 bases and J dropped 3 bases, with 22 bases sitting between them. CDR1 is MGHDK, CDR2 SYGVNS, per germline. The CDR3: CASSKSQGNYRDTEAFF. DNA of the CDR3: TGTGCCAGCAGTAAATCCCAGGGAAATTATCGGGACACTGAAGCTTTCTTT.

CDR3 nucleotides: TGTGCCAGTAAGACTGCGACAGGAGGAATCTACGAGCAGTACTTC. This gives the protein CASKTATGGIYEQYF. The chain is built from TRBV19 and TRBJ2-7; a weak D match, TRBD1 (6 bases). The ends were cut back, 7 bases at V and 3 bases at J, with 19 bases in the middle. The CDR3 runs to 15 residues. CDR1 is LNHDA and CDR2 is SQIVND in the germline V gene (reference sequence).